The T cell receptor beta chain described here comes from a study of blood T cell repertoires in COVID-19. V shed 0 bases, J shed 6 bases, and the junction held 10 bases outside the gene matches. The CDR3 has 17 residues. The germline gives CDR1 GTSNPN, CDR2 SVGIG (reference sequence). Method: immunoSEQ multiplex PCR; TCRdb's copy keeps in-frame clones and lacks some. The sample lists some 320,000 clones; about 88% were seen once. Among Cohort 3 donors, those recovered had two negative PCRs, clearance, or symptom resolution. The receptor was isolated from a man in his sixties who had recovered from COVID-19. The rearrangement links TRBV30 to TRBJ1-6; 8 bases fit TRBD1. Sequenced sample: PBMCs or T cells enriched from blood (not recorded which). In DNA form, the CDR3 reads TGTGCCTGGAGTGTGATAGACAGGGGATTGTTTAATTCACCCCTCCACTTT. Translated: CAWSVIDRGLFNSPLHF.